One sample yielded the 21 T cell receptor beta chains listed below, sequenced in a study of cytomegalovirus exposure and HLA in healthy donors. The study ran its PCR with 60 Vbeta and 13 Jbeta primers. Profiling relied on immunoSEQ multiplex PCR, and the TCRdb table lists in-frame clones only, not all of them. The table has about 130,000 clones, 80% seen once. The sequenced material came from PBMCs. The receptors were gathered from a middle-aged woman in good health and CMV-seronegative.

V gene TRBV27 combines with J gene TRBJ2-2; unclear D gene. CDR1 MNHEY and CDR2 SMNVEV come from the germline V gene (reference sequence). Trimming pared 7 bases from V and 7 bases from J, leaving 16 bases between. The CDR3 totals 14 residues. The CDR3 DNA follows: TGTGCCAGCAACCTATCAGGTCCCTTCGGGGAGCTGTTTTTT. This gives the protein CASNLSGPFGELFF.

This clone was seen just once. The chain carries TRBV9 and TRBJ1-6, with D possibly matching TRBD1 (6 bases). The germline CDR1 and CDR2 sequences are SGDLS and YYNGEE. The CDR3 contains 15 residues. V lost 6 bases and J lost 10, with 20 bases in between. The CDR3 is CASTPGGQPSSPLHF. DNA of the CDR3: TGTGCCAGCACCCCAGGAGGACAGCCGAGCTCACCCCTCCACTTT.

V usage is TRBV25-1 and J usage is TRBJ2-2, with D perhaps matching TRBD2 (5 bases). CDR1 is MGHDK and CDR2 is SYGVNS in the germline V gene. The length of the CDR3 is 15 residues. The V end lost 6 bases, the J end lost 5 bases, and 16 bases lay between the germline ends. The CDR3 DNA is TGTGCCAGCAGCCCACCTGAGGGCCAGACCGGGGAGCTGTTTTTT. Its translation: CASSPPEGQTGELFF.

The J gene is TRBJ2-3, the V gene TRBV4-1; D not certain. Germline CDR1 reads MGHRA; CDR2 reads YSYEKL. V gave up 2 bases and J gave up 2 bases, with 8 bases separating them. This CDR3 contains 14 residues. CDR3 in amino acids: CASSQLDFTDTQYF. In DNA form, the CDR3 reads TGCGCCAGCAGCCAATTAGACTTCACAGATACGCAGTATTTT.

This chain joins TRBV6-6 and TRBJ2-7; the D is unclear. The V gene's germline CDR1 is MNHNY and CDR2 SVGAGI (reference sequence). The CDR3 runs 15 residues. Trimming removed 6 bases at V and 0 bases at J, with 15 bases between. DNA for the CDR3: TGTGCCAGCAGAGCTGACTCAACCTACTCCTACGAGCAGTACTTC. Encoded protein: CASRADSTYSYEQYF.

The J gene is TRBJ1-1, the V gene TRBV7-8, with no clear D. The CDR3 is made up of 12 amino acids. Germline CDR1 SGHVS, CDR2 FQNEAQ. Trimming removed 3 bases from V and 9 bases from J, with 11 bases in between. The CDR3 loop is CASSFFNGQAFF. In nucleotides, the CDR3 is TGTGCCAGCAGCTTCTTTAATGGGCAAGCTTTCTTT.

This clone appeared a few times. This sequence joins TRBV7-9 and TRBJ2-5, with 7 bases identical to TRBD2. The J call may not be correct, given that the DNA end is closer to TRBJ2-7. This CDR3 spans 15 amino acids. Germline assignment: CDR1 SEHNR and CDR2 FQNEAQ (reference sequence). CDR3 coding DNA: TGTGCCAGCAGCCTAAGAGGGAGGGGCTCCTACGAGCAGTACTTC. Translation: CASSLRGRGSYEQYF.

In DNA form, the CDR3 reads TGTGCCAGTAGTAATCGTGGTACCGGAGCAGAGACCCAGTACTTC. Its translation: CASSNRGTGAETQYF. The genes are TRBV19 and TRBJ2-5, with D hard to call. Trimming pared 4 bases from V and 4 bases from J, leaving 16 bases between. The CDR3 contains 15 residues. Looked up from germline, CDR1 is LNHDA and CDR2 is SQIVND (reference sequence).

The V gene is TRBV6-6, the J gene TRBJ2-7; 7 nucleotides match TRBD1. Germline CDR1 and CDR2: MNHNY and SVGAGI (reference sequence). The V gene end was trimmed by 7 bases and the J gene end by 5 bases; junction bases not matched to a gene: 14. The CDR3 consists of 15 residues. For the CDR3, the DNA is TGTGCCAGCACCCACCGGGACAGCACAGTCCACGAGCAGTACTTC. Its protein product is CASTHRDSTVHEQYF.

Regarding this clone: Other DNA sequences in this specimen translate into the identical CDR3. The chain is built from TRBV4-3 and TRBJ1-6; D unresolved. This CDR3 spans 15 amino acids. Germline V gene lookup returns CDR1 LGHNA and CDR2 YSLEER. The V end was cut by 0 bases, the J end by 10 bases, with 13 bases between. The CDR3 coding sequence is TGCGCCAGCAGCCAAGAGGGTGGAGGATCGTCACCCCTCCACTTT. This translates into CASSQEGGGSSPLHF.

This clone appeared a few times. This chain joins TRBV5-6 and TRBJ1-6, with 11 bases identical to TRBD1. CDR1 is SGHDT and CDR2 is YYEEEE in the germline V gene. The length of the CDR3 is 14 residues. V trimming: 4 bases; J trimming: 7 bases; junction bases outside the gene matches: 1. The CDR3 DNA reads TGTGCCAGCAGCAGGACAGGGGGCAATTCACCCCTCCACTTT. This encodes CASSRTGGNSPLHF.

The rearrangement joins TRBV7-6 to TRBJ2-1; 10 bases map to TRBD2. V trimming: 4 bases; J trimming: 0 bases; junction bases outside the gene matches: 9. The V gene's germline CDR1 is SGHVS and CDR2 FNYEAQ. The CDR3 has 18 residues. DNA of the CDR3: TGTGCCAGCAGCTCCTCCTTACTAGCGGGGAGCTCCTACAATGAGCAGTTCTTC. Protein: CASSSSLLAGSSYNEQFF.

This chain connects TRBV29-1 to TRBJ2-1, with 9 positions matching TRBD2. CDR3 length equals 13 residues. Trimming removed 2 bases from V and 7 bases from J; junction bases left unmatched: 3. Looked up from germline, CDR1 is SQVTM and CDR2 is ANQGSEA. The CDR3 loop is CSVELAGPNEQFF. CDR3 coding DNA: TGCAGCGTTGAACTAGCGGGACCGAATGAGCAGTTCTTC.

The CDR3 DNA reads as TGTGCCAGCACCGAGGCTGGGACTAGCGGGAGCAATGAGCAGTTCTTC. This sequence encodes CASTEAGTSGSNEQFF. The chain carries TRBV5-6 and TRBJ2-1, with 14 bases matching TRBD2. The CDR3 has 16 residues. Germline V gene data show CDR1 as SGHDT and CDR2 as YYEEEE. V gave up 6 bases and J gave up 6 bases; unmatched junction bases: 8. Based on the CDR3 plus reference TRBV5-6 and TRBJ2-1, the full variable domain is DAGVTQSPTHLIKTRGQQVTLRCSPKSGHDTVSWYQQALGQGPQFIFQYYEEEERQRGNFPDRFSGHQFPNYSSELNVNALLLGDSALYLCASTEAGTSGSNEQFFGPGTRLTVL.

The chain couples TRBV2 to TRBJ2-5; D is uncertain. Germline V CDR1 and CDR2: SNHLY, FYNNEI. Trimming took 6 bases from V and 4 from J, leaving 18 bases between them. This CDR3 is built from 15 residues. The CDR3 region has the DNA TGTGCCAGCAGACGGCCAGGCCGGATGGCAGAGACCCAGTACTTC. Its protein is CASRRPGRMAETQYF. Variable domain in full (rest from reference TRBV2 and TRBJ2-5): EPEVTQTPSHQVTQMGQEVILRCVPISNHLYFYWYRQILGQKVEFLVSFYNNEISEKSEIFDDQFSVERPDGSNFTLKIRSTKLEDSAMYFCASRRPGRMAETQYFGPGTRLLVL.

CDR3 in amino acids: CSVDRPGGLMNTQYF. The CDR3 coding sequence is TGCAGCGTTGACAGGCCCGGCGGGCTGATGAATACGCAGTATTTT. This chain links TRBV29-1 with TRBJ2-3; D possibly corresponds to TRBD2 (5 bases). The CDR3 loop spans 15 amino acids. Germline values: CDR1 SQVTM, CDR2 ANQGSEA. V shed 3 bases and J shed 7 bases, with 20 bases lying between them.

The V call is TRBV9, the J call TRBJ1-1; 9 positions agree with TRBD1. Germline V CDR1 and CDR2: SGDLS, YYNGEE. V lost 0 bases, J lost 3 bases, and 12 bases stayed unmatched. The CDR3 has 18 amino acids. The CDR3 loop reads CASSVAGGQGFSDTEAFF. CDR3 nucleotides: TGTGCCAGCAGCGTAGCGGGGGGACAGGGATTTTCGGACACTGAAGCTTTCTTT.

As concerns this clone: The junction does not match germline at one end; this may be a read error. This rearrangement joins TRBV6-5 to TRBJ1-6, with 9 nucleotides matching TRBD1. CDR1 MNHEY and CDR2 SVGAGI come from the germline V gene. The CDR3 extends over 15 amino acids. CDR3 sequence reads: CTSSYSGTGNSPLHF. The DNA of the CDR3 is TGTACCAGCAGTTACTCCGGGACAGGGAATTCACCCCTCCACTTT.

The chain joins TRBV29-1 to TRBJ2-1, with 15 bases aligning to TRBD2. V was clipped by 2 bases and J by 0 bases; unmatched bases: 11. Germline V gives CDR1 SQVTM, CDR2 ANQGSEA. CDR3 size: 20 residues. CDR3 DNA: TGCAGCGTTGAATATGGGGGACTAGCGGGAGGACCTGGCTCCTACAATGAGCAGTTCTTC. As protein: CSVEYGGLAGGPGSYNEQFF.

V and J are TRBV11-2 and TRBJ2-5; 7 bases are shared with TRBD2. This CDR3 region has 15 residues. The trim removed 3 bases at V and 0 bases at J, leaving 4 bases unmatched. Germline V gene data show CDR1 as SGHAT and CDR2 as FQNNGV. The CDR3 region is CASSLDGTNQETQYF. The CDR3 nucleotides read TGTGCCAGCAGCTTGGACGGGACTAACCAAGAGACCCAGTACTTC. The entire variable domain, with the rest obtained from reference TRBV11-2 and TRBJ2-5, is as follows: EAGVAQSPRYKIIEKRQSVAFWCNPISGHATLYWYQQILGQGPKLLIQFQNNGVVDDSQLPKDRFSAERLKGVDSTLKIQPAKLEDSAVYLCASSLDGTNQETQYFGPGTRLLVL.

V gene TRBV28 combines with J gene TRBJ1-1, with unresolved D. CDR3 length: 15 residues. V lost 7 bases, J lost 0 bases, and 15 bases lay in between. Per the germline V gene, CDR1 is MDHEN and CDR2 is SYDVKM. In DNA, the CDR3 is TGTGCCAGCAAACTCGGGTGGCCGGTGAACACTGAAGCTTTCTTT. Protein product: CASKLGWPVNTEAFF. The full variable domain, completed using reference TRBV28 and TRBJ1-1, is DVKVTQSSRYLVKRTGEKVFLECVQDMDHENMFWYRQDPGLGLRLIYFSYDVKMKEKGDIPEGYSVSREKKERFSLILESASTNQTSMYLCASKLGWPVNTEAFFGQGTRLTVV.